What follows describes a single T cell receptor (beta chain). Profiling relied on immunoSEQ multiplex PCR, and the TCRdb table lists in-frame clones only, not all of them. The sample holds under 130,000 clones, roughly 87% seen once. The data originate from a study of T cell responses to AZD1222 COVID-19 vaccine. V was cut by 9 bases and J by 6 bases, with 11 bases left in between. The CDR3 is 12 residues long. The germline V gene has CDR1 KGHDR and CDR2 SFDVKD. This TCR was recovered from an adult who received the AZD1222 COVID-19 vaccine. Sample: peripheral blood, taken 28 days after the second AZD1222 dose. This chain links TRBV24-1 with TRBJ2-1, with a possible D match to TRBD1 (7 bases). The CDR3 loop reads CATAGQINEQFF. The CDR3 DNA reads TGTGCCACCGCGGGACAGATCAATGAGCAGTTCTTC.